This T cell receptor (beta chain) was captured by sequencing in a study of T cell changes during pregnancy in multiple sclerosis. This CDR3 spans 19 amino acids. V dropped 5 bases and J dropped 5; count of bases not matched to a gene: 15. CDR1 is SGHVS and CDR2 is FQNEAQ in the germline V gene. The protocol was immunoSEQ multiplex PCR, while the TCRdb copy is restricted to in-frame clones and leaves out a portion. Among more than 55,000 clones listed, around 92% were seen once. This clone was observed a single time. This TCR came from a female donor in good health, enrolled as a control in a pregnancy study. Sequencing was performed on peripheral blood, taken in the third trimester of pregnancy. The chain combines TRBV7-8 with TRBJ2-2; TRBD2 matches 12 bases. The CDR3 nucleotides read TGTGCCAGCAGCACCCCCCTCCGACTAGCGGGAGTTGATACCGGGGAGCTGTTTTTT. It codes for CASSTPLRLAGVDTGELFF.